This T cell receptor beta chain was recovered during a study of post-analysis software for immune sequencing data (dated by TCRdb to 2013 to 2016). Regarding the study in general: Relapsing-remitting, secondary progressive and progressive-relapsing multiple sclerosis were recorded as disease courses, and subtype annotation was lacking for some patients. The patient repertoires were set against about eleven previously published healthy control repertoires from donors whose ages ranged from about 6 to 25 years. A subset of samples was prepared in parallel using single-end sample barcoding, then pooled and co-amplified after Illumina adapter ligation.

This clonotype was recorded a few times. This receptor's antigen is unknown. The input lacks base qualities; no much larger clone sits a single base away. The time point label of this sample denotes: second blood draw from one MS patient after hematopoietic stem cell transplantation. To demonstrate the VDJtools post-analysis software, TCR beta repertoires were profiled from the peripheral blood of roughly 14 young patients with multiple sclerosis. The multiple sclerosis patients were children and adolescents between roughly 6 and 17 years of age. The library was produced with PCR. Sequencing took place on an Illumina HiSeq 2500. To reduce PCR and sequencing biases, unique molecular identifiers were built into the TCR beta cDNA libraries. Every 1 to 10 million input T cells yielded approximately 500,000 cDNA molecules, meaning each molecule approximated one T cell. The same protocol used for the earlier healthy control dataset was applied to prepare and sequence the patient libraries. Within a given batch, samples were prepared together, multiplexed and sequenced on the same HiSeq lane. Turning to the authors' computational methods: Raw barcoded reads were processed with MIGEC, and single-read molecular identifier groups were discarded before consensus assembly and CDR3 extraction. Clonotype tables were post-analysed with VDJtools, normalizing diversity by down-sampling all datasets to the smallest sample size. In repertoire overlap clustering, CDR3 amino acid sequences, but not nucleotide sequences, were matched to correct batch-related cross-sample contamination. The public reads were quality trimmed at Q25 with fastp and then assembled into clones with MiXCR by TCRdb, keeping productive beta chains. Rows matching on CDR3 protein sequence are summarized as one entry with the most common DNA and genes. In this record, the V and J calls reflect TCRdb's handling and not the investigators' own analysis. Recorded for this sample are under 200,000 distinct CDR3 sequences; 35% to 40% of them occurred a single time. In total, the top ten clones hold under 30% of the sample.

The CDR1 and CDR2 encoded by the germline V gene are SQVTM and ANQGSEA. The CDR3 sequence holds 13 residues, the cysteine and phenylalanine included. The DNA shown is the 39-base CDR3, in frame from base 1. Trimming at the junction amounts to 1 base on V and 0 bases on J, and the germline ends lie 7 bases apart. General conclusions and limits of the study: The control group was slightly older than the multiple sclerosis patient group. Significantly lower normalized Chao1 diversity was found in multiple sclerosis patients than in controls, suggesting substantial peripheral T-cell clonal expansion. Significantly higher frequencies in patients than in controls were found for several TRBV segments, including TRBV5-6, TRBV5-1 and TRBV20-1. Strong co-clustering of samples prepared in the same batch was shown by direct clustering with F measure, prompting a batch-effect correction.

The source is a girl between 10 and 17 years old with multiple sclerosis. Donor details come from another sample of the same person, matched by shared clones. Sequencing used blood, obtained after autologous hematopoietic stem cell transplantation. Rearrangement joined TRBV29-1 to TRBJ2-7; no D gene call is confident. The CDR3 protein is CSVEVAASYEQYF. The DNA is TGCAGCGTTGAAGTGGCCGCCTCCTACGAGCAGTACTTC.